The clone carrying this T cell receptor beta chain was seen more than once but under ten times. A much larger clonotype is one base distant, so this may be a read error. This CDR3 is missing its conserved last phenylalanine or tryptophan, likely due to a read error. Germline V CDR1 and CDR2: DFQATT, SNEGSKA (reference sequence). Losses at the gene ends were 0 bases for V and 7 bases for J; bases not matched to a gene: 15. This CDR3 region has 19 residues. From 400 to 450 ng of RNA, a library with molecular barcoded alpha/delta and beta/gamma adaptors was made. Using its own MiXCR run on the reads, TCRdb lists one record per CDR3 protein. The sample has roughly 56,000 distinct CDR3 sequences, under 20% seen once. The sample comes from a study of read filtering for tumor transcriptome and immune sequencing. Across the whole study: Revised staging placed eight or nine patients in R-ISS I, roughly 16 in II, six or seven in III. After DNase treatment, RNA was made into whole-transcriptome libraries.

The rearrangement links TRBV20-1 to TRBJ2-1; 13 bases are a match to TRBD2. This receptor was taken from a donor at least 40 years old with multiple myeloma. The source material was a population of CD138-negative cells sorted from bone marrow. The CDR3 reads CSARDPGLAGAWGVNEQFS. The CDR3 DNA follows: TGCAGTGCTAGAGATCCCGGACTAGCGGGGGCCTGGGGGGTAAATGAGCAGTTCTCC.